This entry is about one TCR beta chain. This record belongs to a study of blood T cell repertoires in COVID-19. Study-wide background: The United States, Italy and Spain provided the acute and convalescent COVID-19 samples.

Sequencing was performed with immunoSEQ multiplex PCR; in TCRdb, only in-frame clones are kept and a portion is missing. The sample has more than 85,000 clones, roughly 84% seen once. The source of this sequence is a human donor in a cohort sampled during active COVID-19. Sequencing used peripheral blood.

As DNA, the CDR3 is TGTGCCAGTAGTAACAGAAAAGAGACCCAGTACTTC. Amino acid sequence: CASSNRKETQYF. The chain couples TRBV19 to TRBJ2-5; D uncertain. V gave up 4 bases and J gave up 3 bases, with 6 bases separating them. CDR3 length equals 12 residues. Germline lookup yields CDR1 LNHDA and CDR2 SQIVND (reference sequence).